Presented here are 7 T cell receptor beta chains from one specimen sequenced in a study of Tregs in tolerant kidney transplant recipients. Here immunoSEQ multiplex PCR was the method, and the copy in TCRdb shows in-frame clones only, minus some. The repertoire has tens of thousands of clones, over 80% of them found once; the top ten carry nearly 15%. The nonmyeloablative bone marrow transplants came from related graft donors, with transient mixed chimerism. Sample: CD8+ T cells from blood (PBMCs), taken 24 months after the transplant. The receptor set was obtained from a human patient who received a combined kidney and bone marrow transplant. Some T cells may have originated in the graft donor.

The chain has TRBV9 and TRBJ2-7; TRBD2 matches 8 bases. Germline CDR1 reads SGDLS; CDR2 reads YYNGEE. The J segment lost 6 bases and the V segment lost 4 bases, leaving 9 bases of the junction unmatched. The CDR3 consists of 14 residues. The CDR3 DNA reads TGTGCCAGCAGCCCACGGGGGGGCTTTGCCGAGCAGTACTTC. Its protein is CASSPRGGFAEQYF.

J is TRBJ2-1 and V is TRBV6-4, with 8 bases aligning to TRBD1. This CDR3 region has 17 residues. CDR1 is MRHNA, CDR2 SNTAGT, per germline. The J segment lost 3 bases and the V segment lost 4 bases, leaving 11 bases of the junction unmatched. The CDR3 DNA follows: TGTGCCAGCAGTGGGACAGGGAATGTAAGGAACTACAATGAGCAGTTCTTC. Amino acids: CASSGTGNVRNYNEQFF.

This clone came up once. The CDR3: CASSLGPSYNEQFF. The CDR3 coding sequence is TGCGCCAGCAGCCTGGGCCCTTCCTACAATGAGCAGTTCTTC. This chain links TRBV4-1 with TRBJ2-1, with no clear D. The CDR3 is 14 residues long. CDR1 is MGHRA, CDR2 YSYEKL, per germline. The V gene lost 4 bases and the J gene lost 1 base, with 8 bases spanning the gap.

The chain combines TRBV7-8 with TRBJ1-6, with D perhaps matching TRBD1 (5 bases). The CDR3 covers 18 residues. In germline, CDR1 is SGHVS, CDR2 FQNEAQ. The ends were cut back, 1 base at V and 7 bases at J, with 20 bases in the middle. The chain's CDR3 is CASSLEGTHGSWNSPLHF. CDR3 in DNA: TGTGCCAGCAGCTTAGAGGGGACTCACGGATCGTGGAATTCACCCCTCCACTTT.

The V and J genes are TRBV5-4 and TRBJ1-1; perhaps TRBD1 as D (6 bases). The CDR3 loop spans 13 amino acids. Trimming removed 5 bases at V and 4 bases at J, with 12 bases between. Germline V CDR1 and CDR2: SGHNT, YYREEE (reference sequence). The CDR3, as DNA: TGTGCCAGCAGGTCCACAGGGAGCACTGAAGCTTTCTTT. This gives the protein CASRSTGSTEAFF.

The chain carries TRBV4-3 and TRBJ2-1; 13 nucleotides agree with TRBD2. This CDR3 is built from 15 residues. V gave up 5 bases and J gave up 8 bases; unmatched junction bases: 6. The germline CDR1 and CDR2 sequences are LGHNA and YSLEER. The CDR3 protein is CASSTRTSGSDEQFF. DNA of the CDR3: TGCGCCAGCAGCACACGGACTAGCGGGAGCGATGAGCAGTTCTTC.

The rearrangement joins TRBV5-1 to TRBJ2-7; 12 bases match TRBD2. Germline values: CDR1 SGHRS, CDR2 YFSETQ. The CDR3 has 20 amino acids. Unmatched junction bases numbered 22, after V lost 9 bases and J lost 0 bases. CDR3: CAIPRRTGTSGPGGSYEQYF. CDR3 bases: TGCGCCATCCCGAGAAGGACAGGGACTAGCGGGCCAGGGGGCTCCTACGAGCAGTACTTC.